This T cell receptor beta chain was sequenced during a study of cytomegalovirus exposure and HLA in healthy donors (TCRdb year 2017). Study-wide context: The roughly 650 repertoires of the first cohort and the 110 or so validation repertoires were produced on the same platform, according to a later analysis. The study aimed to test whether signatures of past pathogen exposure could be identified by cataloging public T cell receptors. A separate validation cohort of 100 to 150 different subjects was used in addition to the roughly 700-subject first cohort. High-throughput TCR immunosequencing, statistical association of individual TCRs with disease status, and machine learning were combined to predict cytomegalovirus infection status. Study-wide conclusions, independent of this receptor: Three of the identified cytomegalovirus-associated TCR beta chains were confirmed in vitro to be specific for cytomegalovirus antigens. Most TCR sequences were observed very rarely across donors, whereas some public TCRs were present in many individuals. The authors suggested that the approach could potentially be extended to other disease states and immunological phenotypes. All 120 or so repertoires were used to score co-occurrence in the validation cohort in a later analysis, because that analysis had no HLA typing for the cohort. A later analysis found that TCRs clustered in the first cohort also tended to co-occur in the approximately 120 validation repertoires, with 90% to 95% of cluster scores above 0. The classifier was reported to diagnose cytomegalovirus status with high specificity and sensitivity in both the original and validation cohorts. In the study, approximately 160 TCR beta chains were listed as associated with cytomegalovirus.

Concerning this clone: The antigen this receptor binds is unknown. No quality values exist for individual bases; no much larger clone is one base distant.

The donors were included in the validation cohort of over a hundred subjects, a group kept apart from the roughly 670-subject first cohort. Measured from the cysteine to the phenylalanine, the CDR3 is 15 residues long. Only the CDR3 portion is preserved as DNA: 45 bases, with reading frame beginning at the first base. The germline V gene encodes CDR1 MDHEN and CDR2 SYDVKM. Relative to germline, V is 3 bases shorter and J is 2 bases shorter, with 11 bases between their ends. Libraries were prepared through the immunoSEQ multiplex PCR assay. The original methods were these. To diagnose cytomegalovirus status from the catalog of TCR beta chain sequences, a statistical classification framework was built. This is the immuneACCESS table as TCRdb keeps it, with only in-frame sequences that have V and J called. A part of the clones is gone; compared with another copy, unresolved V genes explain less than half, and the rest is unexplained. The V and J calls and clone size were taken over from that table, and D and trimming were inferred from the DNA. This sample is represented by about 150,000 clones; less than 95% of them were singletons. The top ten constitute around 1.9% of the sample.

The sequencing input was PBMCs. This TCR derives from a young man in good health and CMV-seropositive. The chain is assembled from TRBV28 and TRBJ1-3, with the D gene call left open. The nucleotide sequence reads TGTGCCAGCAGTTTTTCTCCCAGGACTGGAAACACCATATATTTT. This is translated as CASSFSPRTGNTIYF.